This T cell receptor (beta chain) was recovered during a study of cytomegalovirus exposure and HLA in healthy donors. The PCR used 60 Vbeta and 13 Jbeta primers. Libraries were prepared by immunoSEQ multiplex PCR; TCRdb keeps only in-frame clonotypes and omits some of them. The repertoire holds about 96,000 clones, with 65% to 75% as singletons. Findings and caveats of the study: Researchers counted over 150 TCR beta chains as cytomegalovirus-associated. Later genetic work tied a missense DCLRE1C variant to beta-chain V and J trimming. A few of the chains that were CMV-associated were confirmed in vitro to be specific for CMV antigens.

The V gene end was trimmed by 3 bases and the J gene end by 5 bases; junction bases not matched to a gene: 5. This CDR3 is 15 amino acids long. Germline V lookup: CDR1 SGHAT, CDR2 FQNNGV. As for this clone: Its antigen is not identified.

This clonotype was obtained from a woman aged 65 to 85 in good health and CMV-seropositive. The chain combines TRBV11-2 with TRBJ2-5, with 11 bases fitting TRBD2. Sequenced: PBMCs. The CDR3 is CASSLGGTSGETQYF. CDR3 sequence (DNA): TGTGCCAGCAGCTTGGGAGGGACTAGCGGTGAGACCCAGTACTTC.